This note documents a single T cell receptor beta chain sequence. Its target is unknown. Libraries of TCR beta were made from 1.5 to 2 micrograms of genomic DNA that came from cryopreserved PBMCs. This specimen comes from a study of cytotoxic CD8 clonotypes in ibrutinib-treated CLL. V dropped 0 bases and J dropped 4 bases, with 10 bases sitting between them. Germline CDR1 reads SGHRS; CDR2 reads YFSETQ. This CDR3 has 14 residues. Sequencing used immunoSEQ multiplex PCR; TCRdb keeps in-frame clones, though not all of them. The sample consists of some 150,000 clones, roughly 77% of them appearing once. Study-level results: Public clonotypes showed up rarely, and on treatment they shrank or held steady.

Specimen: PBMCs, collected after 12 months of ibrutinib treatment. The clonotype comes from a human donor with chronic lymphocytic leukemia. This chain joins TRBV5-1 and TRBJ1-1; no firm D call. The CDR3: CASSLEGYSTEAFF. DNA for the CDR3: TGCGCCAGCAGCTTGGAAGGGTATAGCACTGAAGCTTTCTTT.